These 17 T cell receptor beta chains came from one sample sequenced in a study of tumor and adjacent non-tumor tissue in lung cancer. No cell sorting was done before RNA was extracted from the tissue. The normal lung tissue was taken more than 3 cm from the tumor edge. The library came from three nested PCR rounds adapted from ARM-PCR protocols. MiXCR, run by TCRdb on the multiplex PCR reads, gives a single entry per CDR3 protein. The data show 75,000 to 90,000 distinct CDR3 sequences, more than 75% seen once. The sample taken for sequencing was distant non-tumor lung tissue. These receptors were collected from a woman aged 45-65 years with non-small cell lung cancer.

Turning to this clonotype: One end of the junction is discordant with germline, which a read error may explain. The chain joins TRBV19 to TRBJ2-2, with D unresolved. Germline V gene sequence: CDR1 LNHDA, CDR2 SQIVND (reference sequence). This CDR3 is 14 amino acids long. The CDR3 sequence: CARSIRTGSRELFF. For the CDR3, the DNA is TGTGCCAGAAGTATCCGGACGGGCTCCCGGGAGCTGTTTTTT.

About this clonotype itself: The CDR3 does not close with the conserved phenylalanine or tryptophan, likely indicating a read error. No DNA is shown, since the ends of the CDR3 on it are uncertain; the CDR3 is the one TCRdb lists. This sequence joins TRBV12-3 or TRBV12-4 and TRBJ2-7; whether TRBD1, the table's D call, matches the DNA was not checked. A total of 12 residues make up the CDR3, ends included. CDR3 sequence reads: CASGIPGGEQYL.

This chain uses TRBV19 with TRBJ1-1; D unresolved. V lost 5 bases and J 0 bases, leaving 7 bases between the germline ends. Germline loops: CDR1 LNHDA, CDR2 SQIVND (reference sequence). The CDR3 spans 13 residues. Here the CDR3 DNA reads TGTGCCAGTAGTCCGCAATTGAACACTGAAGCTTTCTTT. Translating it yields CASSPQLNTEAFF.

In regard to this clonotype: Without the conserved terminal phenylalanine or tryptophan, this CDR3 likely stems from a read error. The genes are TRBV6-2 or TRBV6-3 and TRBJ2-7, with 9 bases lining up with TRBD2. CDR3 length equals 20 residues. Looked up from germline, CDR1 is MNHEY and CDR2 is SVGEGT. CDR3: CASSYPIGTVELAGSYEQYL. CDR3 DNA: TGTGCCAGCAGTTACCCGATCGGGACAGTGGAGCTAGCGGGATCCTACGAACAGTACCTC.

Comments on this clonotype: A read error may produce the germline difference seen at one junction end. V usage is TRBV29-1 and J usage is TRBJ2-5; no reliable D call. In germline, CDR1 is SQVTM, CDR2 ANQGSEA. The CDR3 has 14 amino acids. This chain's CDR3 is CSVENGSAQETQYF. CDR3 nucleotides: TGCAGTGTTGAAAATGGGTCAGCCCAAGAGACCCAGTACTTC.

The chain has TRBV16 and TRBJ1-5, with a tentative D call TRBD1 (6 bases). Germline lookup yields CDR1 KGHSY and CDR2 FQNENV. Trimming shortened V by 0 bases and J by 7 bases, and 10 bases separated the two germline ends. The CDR3 covers 14 residues. The CDR3 DNA sequence: TGTGCCAGCAGCCAATCATCAGGGGTCCAGCCCCAGCATTTT. Residues: CASSQSSGVQPQHF.

The V and J genes are TRBV5-4 and TRBJ1-2, with D unresolved. Trimming cost V 6 bases and J 4 bases, with 16 bases left between them. The CDR3 consists of 14 residues. Germline V gene sequence: CDR1 SGHNT, CDR2 YYREEE (reference sequence). The CDR3 bases are TGTGCCAGCACCTCAGGAACGGGAATCTATGGCTACACCTTC. Translation gives CASTSGTGIYGYTF.

As for this clonotype: A read error may produce the germline difference seen at one junction end. The chain carries TRBV6-5 and TRBJ1-2; D perhaps matches TRBD1 (5 bases). Looked up from germline, CDR1 is MNHEY and CDR2 is SVGAGI. The CDR3 has 14 residues. The CDR3 coding sequence is TGTGCAAGCAGTTACACGCCCCCTAGGGGAGGCTACACCTTC. This gives the protein CASSYTPPRGGYTF.

This clonotype was observed many times. The chain has TRBV24-1 and TRBJ2-3; D uncertain. V lost 3 bases and J 4 bases, leaving 7 bases between the germline ends. Germline CDR1 is KGHDR and CDR2 is SFDVKD. The CDR3 covers 13 residues. The CDR3 sequence is CATSDGFADTQYF. The CDR3 DNA is TGTGCCACCAGTGATGGCTTCGCAGATACGCAGTATTTT.

The V gene is TRBV6-1, the J gene TRBJ2-6; perhaps D is TRBD1 or TRBD2 (6 bases each). Germline V gene lookup returns CDR1 MNHNS and CDR2 SASEGT. The CDR3 is made up of 15 amino acids. DNA of the CDR3: TGTGCAAGAGGGGGGACCACGTCTGGGGCCAACGTCCTGACTTTC. Protein product: CARGGTTSGANVLTF.

This clonotype was observed many times. This rearrangement joins TRBV2 to TRBJ2-1, with 8 bases matching TRBD2. The CDR3 consists of 14 residues. Germline V gene data show CDR1 as SNHLY and CDR2 as FYNNEI. The trim removed 6 bases at V and 4 bases at J, leaving 5 bases unmatched. CDR3 amino acids: CASRERGSYNEQFF. The CDR3 DNA reads as TGTGCCAGCAGAGAGCGGGGGTCATACAATGAGCAGTTCTTC. The full variable domain, completed using reference TRBV2 and TRBJ2-1, is EPEVTQTPSHQVTQMGQEVILRCVPISNHLYFYWYRQILGQKVEFLVSFYNNEISEKSEIFDDQFSVERPDGSNFTLKIRSTKLEDSAMYFCASRERGSYNEQFFGPGTRLTVL.

This clonotype was detected many times. This chain connects TRBV7-2 to TRBJ2-7, with D unresolved. The CDR3 spans 11 residues. Germline assignment: CDR1 SGHTA and CDR2 FQGNSA. The germline V and J ends were trimmed by 5 bases and 4 bases, with 6 bases remaining between them. As DNA, the CDR3 is TGTGCCAGCAGCAGAACATACGAGCAGTACTTC. As protein: CASSRTYEQYF.

In its sample, this clonotype is medium-sized. This chain joins TRBV29-1 and TRBJ2-1, with a possible D match to TRBD2 (6 bases). The CDR3 runs 11 residues. Germline V gene lookup returns CDR1 SQVTM and CDR2 ANQGSEA. For the CDR3, the DNA is TGCACCATCAGTCGGGGGAATGAGCAGTTCTTC. This sequence encodes CTISRGNEQFF.

Points on this clonotype: The CDR3 end shows no conserved phenylalanine or tryptophan, and so a read error is likely. The chain recombines TRBV10-3 with TRBJ2-7; D remains unclear. This CDR3 comprises 12 residues. Germline V gene data show CDR1 as ENHRY and CDR2 as SYGVKD. Trimming removed 10 bases at V and 2 bases at J, with 12 bases between. DNA for the CDR3: TGTGCCACCGGGCTGATAACCTACGAGCAGTACTCC. Protein product: CATGLITYEQYS.

On this clonotype itself: Its ends do not fully match the called genes, so a read error is possible. V is TRBV6-2 or TRBV6-3 and J is TRBJ2-7, with D uncertain. Looked up from germline, CDR1 is MNHEY and CDR2 is SVGEGT. The CDR3 has 11 residues. The CDR3 DNA sequence: TGTGCCAGAAGTTACGGAGACGAACAGTACTTC. It specifies CARSYGDEQYF.

Remarks on this clonotype: The conserved closing phenylalanine or tryptophan is absent in this CDR3, likely reflecting a read error. The limits of the CDR3 on the DNA are not certain, so only TCRdb's listed CDR3 is given. The gene calls are TRBV11-2 and TRBJ2-7; the table's D call, TRBD1, was not checked against the DNA. Counting both end residues, the CDR3 totals 15 amino acids. CDR1 SGHAT and CDR2 FQNNGV come from the germline V gene. The CDR3 sequence: CASSTGTGRTYEYYI.

This clonotype appeared once. The junction departs from the called germline gene at one end, perhaps through a read error. The CDR3 sequence is CSSSPVGLGVQVYEQYF. CDR3 sequence (DNA): TGCTCCAGCAGCCCGGTTGGACTGGGGGTTCAGGTCTACGAGCAGTACTTC. The chain joins TRBV5-1 to TRBJ2-7; either TRBD1 or TRBD2 may supply D (5 bases each). Per the germline V gene, CDR1 is SGHRS and CDR2 is YFSETQ. CDR3 length equals 17 residues.